Sequencing of this TCR beta chain was carried out in a study of cytomegalovirus exposure and HLA in healthy donors. In the study overall: Out of 150 million to 200 million T cells, an earlier analysis found around 120 million unique TCR beta sequences in total. General study findings and limits: A later analysis linked a missense DCLRE1C variant to TCR beta V- and J-gene trimming. There was a cluster of highly shared sequence variants that was likely a sequencing artifact.

Regarding this clone: The antigen is not known.

The germline gives CDR1 LNHDA, CDR2 SQIVND (reference sequence). The CDR3 has 15 amino acids. J was trimmed by 0 bases and V by 10 bases; bases with no gene match: 8. 60 Vbeta and 13 Jbeta primers were used in PCR. Authors' processing steps: In a later analysis, the count reached 74 million or so unique TCR beta chains, with 10 million to 11 million shared. Sequencing was performed with immunoSEQ multiplex PCR; in TCRdb, only in-frame clones are kept and a portion is missing. That table furnishes V, J and clone size, whereas the DNA furnished D and trimming. The sample consists of fewer than 150,000 clones, around 75% of them appearing once.

The V gene is TRBV19, the J gene TRBJ2-1; TRBD1 matches at 8 bases. The sequenced material came from PBMCs. This receptor was taken from a man aged 30-40 years in good health and CMV-seronegative. DNA for the CDR3: TGTGCCACCTACGACAGGGGTTCCTCCTACAATGAGCAGTTCTTC. It specifies CATYDRGSSYNEQFF.